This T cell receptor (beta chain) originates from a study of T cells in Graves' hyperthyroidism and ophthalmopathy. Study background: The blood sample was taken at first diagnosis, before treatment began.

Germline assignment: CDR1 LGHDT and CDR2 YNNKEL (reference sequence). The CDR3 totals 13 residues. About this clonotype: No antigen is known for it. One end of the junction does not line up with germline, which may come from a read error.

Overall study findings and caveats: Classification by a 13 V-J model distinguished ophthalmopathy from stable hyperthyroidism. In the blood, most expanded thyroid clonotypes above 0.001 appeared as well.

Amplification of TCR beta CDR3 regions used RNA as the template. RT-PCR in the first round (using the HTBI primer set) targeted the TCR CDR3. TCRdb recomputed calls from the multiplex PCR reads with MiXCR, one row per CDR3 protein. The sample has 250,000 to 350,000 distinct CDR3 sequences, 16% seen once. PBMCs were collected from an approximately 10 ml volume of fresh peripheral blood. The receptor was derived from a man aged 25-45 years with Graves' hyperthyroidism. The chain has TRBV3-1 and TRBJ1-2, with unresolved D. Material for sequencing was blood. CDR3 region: CASRQEGYYGYTF. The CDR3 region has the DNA TGTGCCAGCCGCCAAGAAGGGTACTATGGCTACACCTTC.